This T cell receptor beta chain was captured in a study of tumor-infiltrating lymphocytes in primary liver carcinoma. Whole-study context: Patients, male and female, were 30 to 69 years old.

This clonotype was recorded once. Making TCR beta cDNA involved roughly 500 ng total RNA and a constant-region primer. Modified slightly, ARM-PCR produced TCR beta libraries over three nested multiplex PCR rounds. With TRBV1-TRBV30 forward primers and a C-beta reverse primer, the first two PCR rounds were run for approximately 10 cycles each. Via MiXCR, TCRdb re-called the multiplex PCR reads, giving one row per CDR3 protein. This sample has 180,000 or so distinct CDR3 sequences, with less than 65% found just once. CDR3 size: 14 residues. Germline CDR1 is MNHEY and CDR2 is SVGAGI. V was cut by 5 bases and J by 1 base, with 10 bases left in between. In addition to blood RNA drawn from unsorted whole blood, germline DNA was extracted.

The chain employs TRBV6-5 and TRBJ2-3, with D hard to call. This clonotype originated in a man aged 35 to 55 with primary liver carcinoma and hepatitis B virus infection. The specimen sequenced was peripheral blood. The CDR3 DNA sequence: TGTGCCAGCAGTCGCTCCGGCCGCACAGATACGCAGTATTTT. This sequence encodes CASSRSGRTDTQYF.